Listed below are T cell receptor beta chains from one sample, sequenced in a study of T cells in Graves' hyperthyroidism and ophthalmopathy. TCRdb recomputed calls from the multiplex PCR reads with MiXCR, one row per CDR3 protein. In the table there are approximately 360,000 distinct CDR3 sequences, approximately 15% of which are singletons. Sequences were obtained from blood. These receptors all come from a woman aged 18-29 years with Graves' hyperthyroidism that later progressed to Graves' ophthalmopathy. The CDR3 runs from the conserved cysteine through the conserved F or W. Each record gives: clone size, D gene, V gene, J gene, CDR3 DNA, CDR3 protein. A D gene is named only where the DNA matches it firmly. Rows may omit the clone size; those that give it use once, few, many or a size class.

many	TRBD2	TRBV28	TRBJ2-7	TGTGCCAGCAGTTTATCCGGGAGGGCCTACGAGCAGTACTTC	CASSLSGRAYEQYF
many	TRBD1	TRBV5-1	TRBJ2-1	TGCGCCAGCAGCTTGGAAGGGACAGCTACCTACAATGAGCAGTTCTTC	CASSLEGTATYNEQFF
few	TRBD2	TRBV7-3	TRBJ2-1	TGTGCCAGCAGCTTCTTAGCGGGAGGGGGGAATGAGCAGTTCTTC	CASSFLAGGGNEQFF
many	TRBD1	TRBV28	TRBJ2-5	TGTGCCAGCTTGGACAGGGGGGGCCAAGAGACCCAGTACTTC	CASLDRGGQETQYF
many	TRBD1	TRBV6-1	TRBJ2-7	TGTGCCAGCAGAACAGGGACAGTCTACGAGCAGTACTTC	CASRTGTVYEQYF
few	TRBD2	TRBV20-1	TRBJ2-5	TGCAGTGCTAGGGGGACTAGCGGGAGCCAGACCCAGTACTTC	CSARGTSGSQTQYF
NA	TRBD2	TRBV29-1	TRBJ2-7	TGCAGCGTTGGCGACAGTTCGGGGGGCTACGAGCAGTACTTC	CSVGDSSGGYEQYF
many	NA	TRBV29-1	TRBJ2-3	TGCAGCGTTGAAGGATGGGGGCAGACAGATACGCAGTATTTT	CSVEGWGQTDTQYF
many	NA	TRBV9	TRBJ2-1	TGTGCCAGCAGCGTAGATGGGGGCCCCTACAATGAGCAGTTCTTC	CASSVDGGPYNEQFF
NA	NA	TRBV19	TRBJ2-7	TGTGCCAGTAGTATAGGCGGGGGCACCCCCCCAAGGGAGCAGTACTTC	CASSIGGGTPPREQYF
once	NA	TRBV5-4	TRBJ1-3	TGTGCCAGCAGCCTCGAACCAACTGGAAACACCATATATTTT	CASSLEPTGNTIYF
many	NA	TRBV28	TRBJ2-7	TGTGCCAGCAGTTTACTGGCGGCCAAATTAGGAGAGCAGTACTTC	CASSLLAAKLGEQYF
NA	TRBD2	TRBV14	TRBJ2-3	TGTGCCAGCAGCCAAGAGTTGACGGCGGGAGGGGCAGATACGCAGTATTTT	CASSQELTAGGADTQYF
few	TRBD2	TRBV7-2	TRBJ2-7	TGTGCCAGCGCTGGGGCGGGAGGGGTCTACGAGCAGTACTTC	CASAGAGGVYEQYF
many	NA	TRBV27	TRBJ2-3	TGTGCCAGCAGCCCGCCAGGGTGGGAGCTTGGCACAGATACGCAGTATTTT	CASSPPGWELGTDTQYF
many	NA	TRBV2	TRBJ2-7	TGTGCCAGCAGTGATGGAGAGGGTGGGGGATCCTACGAGCAGTACTTC	CASSDGEGGGSYEQYF
few	TRBD1	TRBV28	TRBJ1-2	TGTGCCAGCAGTTTTAGTCTGAAGGGGGCGACTCTCTATGGCTACACCTTC	CASSFSLKGATLYGYTF
few	NA	TRBV27	TRBJ2-2	TGTGCCAGCAGGACATACAGCTTTTCCGGGGAGCTGTTTTTT	CASRTYSFSGELFF
few	NA	TRBV19	TRBJ2-7	TGTGCCAGTAGTACCAACATGGAGCTCGGGCCACGTCCCCCCTACGAGCAGTACTTC	CASSTNMELGPRPPYEQYF
many	NA	TRBV20-1	TRBJ2-1	TGCAGTGCTAGAGATCGCGGCCACCTACAATTTGGGCAGTTCTTC	CSARDRGHLQFGQFF
many	TRBD1	TRBV6-1	TRBJ1-5	TGTGCCAGCCGGACAGGGGGAGGGAGGGGCAATCAGCCCCAGCATTTT	CASRTGGGRGNQPQHF
many	NA	TRBV6-1	TRBJ2-5	TGTGCCAGCAGACCCTCCGGGTCAACGGAGACCCAGTACTTC	CASRPSGSTETQYF
many	NA	TRBV6-2/TRBV6-3	TRBJ2-3	TGTGCCAGCAGTGGCGGCATGGAGACAGATACGCAGTATTTT	CASSGGMETDTQYF
many	TRBD1	TRBV20-1	TRBJ1-1	TGCAGTGCCACGATGACAGGGTTGAACACTGAAGCTTTCTTT	CSATMTGLNTEAFF
many	TRBD2	TRBV11-2	TRBJ2-7	TGTGCCAGCAGCTCGGGTCGAATAATCGGACTAGCGGGAGGGCACTCACAGAGCTCCTACGAGCAGTACTTC	CASSSGRIIGLAGGHSQSSYEQYF
many	TRBD2	TRBV6-1	TRBJ2-1	TGTGCCAGCACCTCAACTAGCGGGAGAATTCACAATGAGCAGTTCTTC	CASTSTSGRIHNEQFF
many	NA	TRBV2	TRBJ1-4	TGTGCCAGCAGTGTCGAGAATGAAAAACTGTTTTTT	CASSVENEKLFF
NA	NA	TRBV7-2	TRBJ1-3	TGTGCCAGCAGCTTAGGCCCGTTGAGCTCTGGAAACACCATATATTTT	CASSLGPLSSGNTIYF